Listed below are T cell receptor beta chains from one sample, sequenced in a study of Ad26.COV2.S vaccination and SARS-CoV-2 variants. The table came from immunoSEQ multiplex PCR; TCRdb's copy has only in-frame clones and leaves some out. The repertoire includes roughly 350,000 clones, roughly 90% of them detected once, and 6.4% sits in the top ten. The sample consisted of peripheral blood, taken in a trial of Ad26.COV2.S vaccine versus placebo. These receptors were taken from a person aged 18-65 years who received the Ad26.COV2.S COVID-19 vaccine or a placebo. Each CDR3 is given without its conserved first and last residue. Each record gives: J gene, CDR3 length, V gene, CDR3 protein.

J: TRBJ2-1
length: 11
V: TRBV28
CDR3: AGRSGSYNEQF

J: TRBJ2-7
length: 11
V: TRBV5-5
CDR3: ASSTYGVHEQY

J: TRBJ1-3
length: 14
V: TRBV6-6
CDR3: ASSYSGPKGGNTIY

J: TRBJ2-3
length: 13
V: TRBV18
CDR3: ASSPQGGFTDTQY

J: TRBJ1-2
length: 10
V: TRBV6-5
CDR3: ASSYSLGGYT

J: TRBJ2-2
length: 15
V: TRBV19
CDR3: ASKRAGGTRGTGELF

J: TRBJ1-1
length: 12
V: TRBV28
CDR3: ASSLRWRNTEAF

J: TRBJ1-5
length: 12
V: TRBV30
CDR3: AWSQHGGDQPQH

J: TRBJ1-1
length: 12
V: TRBV7-9
CDR3: ASSLAGAGVEAF

J: TRBJ1-4
length: 12
V: TRBV6-4
CDR3: ASRRQGGNEKLF

J: TRBJ2-7
length: 13
V: TRBV6-5
CDR3: ASSYKDFGDYEQY

J: TRBJ2-2
length: 16
V: TRBV19
CDR3: ASSIGSGGKVNTGELF

J: TRBJ1-3
length: 13
V: TRBV2
CDR3: ASGPGSGSGNTIY

J: TRBJ2-2
length: 11
V: TRBV6-4
CDR3: ASSVQRTGELF

J: TRBJ2-3
length: 15
V: TRBV4-3
CDR3: ASSQEFSQGSTDTQY

J: TRBJ2-3
length: 9
V: TRBV6-4
CDR3: ASSEPATQY